This T cell receptor beta chain was documented in a study of blood T cell repertoires in COVID-19. Trimming left V 2 bases short and J 4 bases short, with 9 bases between. CDR1 is SQVTM and CDR2 is ANQGSEA in the germline V gene. The CDR3 has 13 residues. Sequenced by immunoSEQ multiplex PCR; TCRdb stores in-frame clones only, minus some. Of 300,000 to 400,000 clones listed, around 86% are singletons. The TCR sequence derives from a woman in her forties or fifties with COVID-19, enrolled during active disease. Sequencing input: peripheral blood. V usage is TRBV29-1 and J usage is TRBJ1-3; D uncertain. CDR3 DNA: TGCAGCGTTGAATTGCGGCCCGGAAACACCATATATTTT. It specifies CSVELRPGNTIYF.